This T cell receptor (beta chain) emerged from a study of molecular identifiers for immune sequencing clone quantification. Findings and limits, study-wide: Clones above 20 RNA copies contained over 97% of effector molecules but under 1% of naive ones. Sizes of clones that are highly expanded could be underestimated (if identical TCR molecules share a barcode).

As regards this clonotype: Its antigen is still unknown. At one end, the junction sequence differs from germline, possibly due to a read error.

TCRdb re-called the PCR reads through MiXCR, storing one row per CDR3 protein. The table lists about 640,000 distinct CDR3 sequences, about 20% of them singletons. CDR1 and CDR2 from the germline V gene are SGDLS and YYNGEE. The CDR3 contains 15 residues. This receptor was identified in a human donor in good health. Some libraries in this study had Jurkat cell RNA spiked in. The chain carries TRBV9 and TRBJ1-5; D is unresolved. The specimen was naive CD8+ T cells from blood, with Jurkat cell RNA spiked in. Noted subset: FACS-sorted CD8+CD4-CCR7+CD45RA+ naive T cells. The CDR3 DNA is TGTGCCAGCAGCGGGGAAGGGAATAGCAGTCAGCCCCGGCATTTT. It translates to CASSGEGNSSQPRHF.